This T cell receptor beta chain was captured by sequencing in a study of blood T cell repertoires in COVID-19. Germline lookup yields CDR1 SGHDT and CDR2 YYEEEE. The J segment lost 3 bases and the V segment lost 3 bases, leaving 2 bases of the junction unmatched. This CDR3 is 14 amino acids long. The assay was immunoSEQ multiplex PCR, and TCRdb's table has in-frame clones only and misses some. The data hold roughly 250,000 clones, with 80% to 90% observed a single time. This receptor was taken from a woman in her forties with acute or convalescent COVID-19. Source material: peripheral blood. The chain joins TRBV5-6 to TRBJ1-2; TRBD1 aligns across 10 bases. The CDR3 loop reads CASSWDRGDYGYTF. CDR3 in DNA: TGTGCCAGCAGCTGGGACAGGGGCGACTATGGCTACACCTTC.